This entry concerns a single TCR beta chain. Antigen unknown. The sample originates from a study of human CD4 T cells and Enterobacteriaceae. General observations from the study: Ex vivo clonotype reactivity was inferred only by sequence matching. Ex vivo, broadly cross-reactive clonotypes appeared more expanded than specific ones.

Detection sensitivity for ex vivo total memory CD4+ was one cell in 200,000. Only in-frame clones appear in the TCRdb table, and some are missing; sequencing was by immunoSEQ multiplex PCR. The sample yields some 30,000 clones, approximately 80% seen once. All CD4+ cells other than CD45RA+CCR7+CD95- naive cells were sorted as memory, over 95% pure. Swiss blood donation centers supplied the healthy donor blood. The CDR3 length is 14 residues. The V segment lost 7 bases and the J segment 7 bases; nucleotides outside the gene matches: 8. Germline V CDR1 and CDR2: SGHDT, YYEEEE. This clonotype was obtained from a human donor in good health. Material: memory CD4+ T cells from blood. This rearrangement joins TRBV5-6 to TRBJ1-4, with 9 positions matching TRBD1. The CDR3 region is CASARDRDTEKLFF. The CDR3 DNA sequence: TGTGCCAGCGCTAGGGACAGGGATACTGAAAAACTGTTTTTT.